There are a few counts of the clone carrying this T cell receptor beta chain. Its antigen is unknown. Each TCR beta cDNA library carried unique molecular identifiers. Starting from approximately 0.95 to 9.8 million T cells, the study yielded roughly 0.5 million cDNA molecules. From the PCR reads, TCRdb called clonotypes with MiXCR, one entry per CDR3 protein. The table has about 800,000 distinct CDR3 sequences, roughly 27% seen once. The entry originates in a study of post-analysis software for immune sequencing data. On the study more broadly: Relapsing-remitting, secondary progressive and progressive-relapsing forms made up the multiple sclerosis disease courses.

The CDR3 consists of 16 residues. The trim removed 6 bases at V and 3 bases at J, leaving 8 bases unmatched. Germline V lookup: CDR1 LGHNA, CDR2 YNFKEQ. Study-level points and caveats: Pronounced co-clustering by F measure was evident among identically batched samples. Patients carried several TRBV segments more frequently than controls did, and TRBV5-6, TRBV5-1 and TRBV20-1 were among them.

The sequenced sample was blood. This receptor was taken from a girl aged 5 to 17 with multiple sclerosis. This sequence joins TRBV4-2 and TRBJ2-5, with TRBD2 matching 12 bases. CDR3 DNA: TGTGCCAGCAGTCGACTCCGACTAGCGGGGGAAGAGACCCAGTACTTC. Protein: CASSRLRLAGEETQYF.